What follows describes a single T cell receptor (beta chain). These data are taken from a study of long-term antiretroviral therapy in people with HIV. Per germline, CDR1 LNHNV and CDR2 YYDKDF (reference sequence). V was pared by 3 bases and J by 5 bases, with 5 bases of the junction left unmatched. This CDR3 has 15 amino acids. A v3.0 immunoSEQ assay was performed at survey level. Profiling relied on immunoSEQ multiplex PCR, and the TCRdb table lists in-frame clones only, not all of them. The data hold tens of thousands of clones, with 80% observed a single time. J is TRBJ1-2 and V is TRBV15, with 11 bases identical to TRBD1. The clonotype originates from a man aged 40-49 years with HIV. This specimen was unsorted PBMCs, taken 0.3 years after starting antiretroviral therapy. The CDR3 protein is CATSRDRGQWYGYTF. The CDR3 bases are TGTGCCACCAGCAGGGACAGGGGGCAGTGGTATGGCTACACCTTC.